The clone carrying this T cell receptor (beta chain) was found many times. The sample originates from a study of T cells in Graves' hyperthyroidism and ophthalmopathy. Exclusion of patients followed from uncontrolled infection, other autoimmune disease, pregnancy or lactation. It was approximately 9.7 ml of fresh peripheral blood that supplied the PBMCs. Amplified TCR beta CDR3 regions derived from RNA transcripts. Initially, a first-round RT-PCR of the TCR CDR3 employed the HTBI primer set. Via MiXCR, TCRdb re-called the multiplex PCR reads, giving one row per CDR3 protein. Here the sample spans a few hundred thousand distinct CDR3 sequences, about an eighth being singletons. Germline CDR1 is MNHEY and CDR2 is SMNVEV (reference sequence). Trimming took 3 bases from V and 1 from J, leaving 6 bases between them. The CDR3 covers 14 residues.

The chain employs TRBV27 and TRBJ1-4; unclear D gene. This clonotype originated in a young woman with Graves' hyperthyroidism. The sample consisted of blood. This chain's CDR3 is CASSLQETNEKLFF. For the CDR3, the DNA is TGTGCCAGCAGTTTGCAGGAAACTAATGAAAAACTGTTTTTT.